This TCR beta chain came from a study of CD8 T cells in Susac syndrome. About the research overall: Patients with Susac syndrome, at blood draw, were therapy-naive, on corticosteroids, or on intravenous immunoglobulin alone.

The V gene end was trimmed by 3 bases and the J gene end by 2 bases; junction bases not matched to a gene: 4. Germline CDR1 is LNHNV and CDR2 is YYDKDF (reference sequence). The length of the CDR3 is 14 residues. Negative magnetic isolation gave CD8+ and CD4+ cells; FACS enriched CD8+ TEMRA. Random hexamers were used to reverse transcribe the RNA input (roughly 0.5 to 1 ug). TCRdb recomputed calls from the immunoSEQ multiplex PCR reads with MiXCR, one row per CDR3 protein. Here the sample spans some 210,000 distinct CDR3 sequences, 85% to 95% being singletons. This clonotype was sampled from a human donor with Susac syndrome. This chain connects TRBV15 to TRBJ2-7, with 7 positions matching TRBD1. Sequenced material: CD4+ T cells from PBMCs. The CDR3, as DNA: TGTGCCACCAGCAGGGACAGGAGTACCTACGAGCAGTACTTC. Translating it yields CATSRDRSTYEQYF.